The present T cell receptor beta chain was sequenced within a study of T cell responses to AZD1222 COVID-19 vaccine. Findings of the study overall: Possibly, clonal diversity was underestimated; donors were largely white British and included more females.

Clones were read by immunoSEQ multiplex PCR, and TCRdb kept only the in-frame ones, dropping some. The repertoire consists of some 160,000 clones, with roughly 87% occurring once and the leading ten covering approximately 1%. In regard to this clone: Its matching antigen is unknown.

The source material was peripheral blood, sampled 28 days after the second AZD1222 dose. The clonotype originates from an adult who received the AZD1222 COVID-19 vaccine.

The CDR3 here is CASNLERGTYEQYF. CDR3 nucleotides: TGTGCCAGTAACCTCGAGCGGGGGACCTACGAGCAGTACTTC. V usage is TRBV2 and J usage is TRBJ2-7; 8 bases align to TRBD2. Trimming removed 9 bases from V and 2 bases from J; junction bases left unmatched: 9. The CDR3 spans 14 residues. Germline values: CDR1 SNHLY, CDR2 FYNNEI.